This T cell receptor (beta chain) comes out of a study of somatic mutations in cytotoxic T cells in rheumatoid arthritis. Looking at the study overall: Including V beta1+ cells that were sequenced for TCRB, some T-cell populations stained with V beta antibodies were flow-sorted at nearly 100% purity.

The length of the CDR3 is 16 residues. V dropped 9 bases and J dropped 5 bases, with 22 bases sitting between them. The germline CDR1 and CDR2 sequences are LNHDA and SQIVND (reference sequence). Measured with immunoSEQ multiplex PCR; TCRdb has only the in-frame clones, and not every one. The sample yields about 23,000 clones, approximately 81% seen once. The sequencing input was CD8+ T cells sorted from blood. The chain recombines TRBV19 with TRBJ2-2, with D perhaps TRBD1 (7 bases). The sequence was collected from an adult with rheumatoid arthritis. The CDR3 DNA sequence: TGTGCCAGCGCTCCTTGGGCGCAGGGGGGAACCGGGGAGCTGTTTTTT. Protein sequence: CASAPWAQGGTGELFF.